This T cell receptor beta chain stems from a study of CD8 T cells in ankylosing spondylitis. Worth noting for this clonotype: Its specificity is unknown.

Study conclusions and caveats: Disease-linked clones proved CD8+ and comparatively uncommon in peripheral blood. Reports of some motif variants in reactive arthritis synovial fluid and blood predate this one. Disease-linked clones were reportedly significantly enriched in matched ankylosing spondylitis synovial fluid. Characteristic, it appeared, of ankylosing spondylitis blood was a TCR beta motif of eight highly homologous variants.

Germline-derived CDR1 and CDR2 are SGHTA and FQGTGA. The CDR3 has 20 residues. With 1 base clipped from V and 2 bases from J, the junction kept 9 bases outside the gene matches. The authors made TCR beta libraries by quantitative 5'-RACE with molecular barcodes. One entry per CDR3 protein, called by TCRdb with MiXCR from the 5' RACE reads. Of 700,000 to 850,000 distinct CDR3 sequences listed, 10% to 15% were seen once; the top ten hold 0.51%. The receptor comes from a male donor with ankylosing spondylitis. Sequencing input: blood, either unsorted or a sorted T cell fraction (not recorded which). The chain carries TRBV7-3 and TRBJ2-1; TRBD2 matches at 15 bases. CDR3 sequence: CASSLSPGLAGGPPYNEQFF. In DNA, the CDR3 is TGTGCCAGCAGCTTAAGCCCGGGACTAGCGGGGGGCCCACCCTACAATGAGCAGTTCTTC.